These 23 T cell receptor beta chains share one sample of origin, sequenced in a study of T cell repertoires in cytomegalovirus infection. One entry per CDR3 protein, called by TCRdb with MiXCR from the reads. Among approximately 500,000 distinct CDR3 sequences listed, 16% were seen once. The specimen sequenced was CD8+ T cells from PBMCs. These receptors originate from a human donor in good health (CMV status not recorded). Some clones in this sample may be carry-over from other donors' samples.

The V call is TRBV27, the J call TRBJ1-2; 11 bases match TRBD1. The CDR3 extends over 16 amino acids. Germline V lookup: CDR1 MNHEY, CDR2 SMNVEV (reference sequence). Germline trimming cut 5 bases from V and 0 bases from J; bases unmatched to any gene: 5. The chain's CDR3 is CASSTDRGQPNYGYTF. The CDR3 DNA is TGTGCCAGCAGTACGGACAGGGGGCAGCCTAACTATGGCTACACCTTC.

This clonotype was seen many times. This chain links TRBV7-3 with TRBJ2-7, with unresolved D. The ends were cut back, 3 bases at V and 2 bases at J, with 17 bases in the middle. This CDR3 is built from 16 residues. CDR1 and CDR2 (germline): SGHTA, FQGTGA. DNA for the CDR3: TGTGCCAGCAGCTTGGCGCCGGGCCGTTCTCCCTACGAGCAGTACTTC. Protein sequence: CASSLAPGRSPYEQYF.

This clonotype has at least ten counts. The chain is built from TRBV7-2 and TRBJ1-5; a possible D gene is TRBD1 (5 bases). The CDR3 has 13 amino acids. Between the trimmed V and J ends, which lost 5 bases and 7 bases, there was a span of 12 bases. The germline CDR1 and CDR2 sequences are SGHTA and FQGNSA. The CDR3 DNA reads as TGTGCCAGCAGCCGGGACTCGAGGCAGCCCCAGCATTTT. Translated, it gives CASSRDSRQPQHF. Full variable domain (rest looked up from reference TRBV7-2 and TRBJ1-5): GAGVSQSPSNKVTEKGKDVELRCDPISGHTALYWYRQSLGQGLEFLIYFQGNSAPDKSGLPSDRFSAERTGGSVSTLTIQRTQQEDSAVYLCASSRDSRQPQHFGDGTRLSIL.

This clonotype was seen many times. The chain joins TRBV6-1 to TRBJ2-3, with 9 nucleotides matching TRBD1. J was trimmed by 1 base and V by 5 bases; bases with no gene match: 7. The V gene's germline CDR1 is MNHNS and CDR2 SASEGT. This CDR3 is 16 amino acids long. DNA for the CDR3: TGTGCCAGCAGTCCGCGACAGGGGGTCGGCACAGATACGCAGTATTTT. As protein: CASSPRQGVGTDTQYF.

This rearrangement joins TRBV19 to TRBJ2-6; the D call may be TRBD1 or TRBD2 (6 bases each). The ends were cut back, 6 bases at V and 4 bases at J, with 13 bases in the middle. In germline, CDR1 is LNHDA, CDR2 SQIVND (reference sequence). This CDR3 is built from 15 residues. The CDR3 loop is CASRGGPGGANVLTF. The CDR3 DNA follows: TGTGCCAGTAGAGGGGGGCCGGGCGGGGCCAACGTCCTGACTTTC.

The rearrangement joins TRBV6-6 to TRBJ2-3; 10 bases line up with TRBD2. V lost 5 bases, J lost 4 bases, and 9 bases stayed unmatched. The CDR3 is 16 amino acids. In germline, CDR1 is MNHNY, CDR2 SVGAGI (reference sequence). The CDR3 nucleotides read TGTGCCAGCAGTCTTGAGCGGGAGGGCCACCCAGATACGCAGTATTTT. It encodes CASSLEREGHPDTQYF.

This clonotype came up many times. The V and J genes are TRBV4-1 and TRBJ2-3; 10 bases match TRBD1. This CDR3 contains 16 residues. Germline assignment: CDR1 MGHRA and CDR2 YSYEKL. With 6 bases clipped from V and 2 bases from J, the junction kept 8 bases outside the gene matches. The CDR3 DNA follows: TGCGCCAGCAGACTGGGGGACAGGGGCACCACAGATACGCAGTATTTT. Protein: CASRLGDRGTTDTQYF.

This clonotype was recorded a few times. This rearrangement joins TRBV15 to TRBJ2-7; 11 positions match TRBD2. CDR1 LNHNV and CDR2 YYDKDF come from the germline V gene (reference sequence). The CDR3 is 14 residues long. V dropped 1 base and J dropped 6; count of bases not matched to a gene: 2. In DNA form, the CDR3 reads TGTGCCACCAGCAGAGTGCTAGCGGGAGGCGAGCAGTACTTC. As protein: CATSRVLAGGEQYF.

This clonotype was seen only a few times. V is TRBV25-1 and J is TRBJ2-6; D may match TRBD1 or TRBD2 (5 bases each). Trimming shortened V by 6 bases and J by 4 bases, and 19 bases separated the two germline ends. The CDR3 extends over 17 amino acids. Per the germline V gene, CDR1 is MGHDK and CDR2 is SYGVNS. CDR3 protein: CASSSPGPNLGANVLTF. DNA of the CDR3: TGTGCCAGCAGCTCCCCGGGACCCAACCTGGGGGCCAACGTCCTGACTTTC.

This clonotype was seen a handful of times. The chain is built from TRBV6-5 and TRBJ1-1; TRBD1 aligns across 7 bases. This CDR3 has 16 residues. J gave up 1 base and V 5 bases, and 10 bases lay outside the gene matches. Germline CDR1 MNHEY, CDR2 SVGAGI. CDR3 sequence: CASSLGVTGQNTEAFF. The CDR3 coding sequence is TGTGCCAGCAGTCTCGGTGTGACAGGGCAGAACACTGAAGCTTTCTTT.

This chain connects TRBV5-1 to TRBJ1-1; weak D call: TRBD1 (6 bases). The CDR3 consists of 15 residues. Per the germline V gene, CDR1 is SGHRS and CDR2 is YFSETQ. V was pared by 0 bases and J by 3 bases, with 12 bases between. The CDR3, as DNA: TGCGCCAGCAGCTTGGTCCCACAGGGAGACACTGAAGCTTTCTTT. Amino acids: CASSLVPQGDTEAFF.

About this clonotype: This could be a read error, since a much larger clone is one nucleotide away. The chain recombines TRBV12-5 with TRBJ2-4, with TRBD2 matching 11 bases. This CDR3 has 19 residues. CDR1 is LGHNT, CDR2 FRNRAP, per germline. With V trimmed by 7 bases and J by 0 bases, 14 bases remained unmatched. CDR3 region: CASDFPATSGESAKNIQYF. In nucleotides, the CDR3 is TGTGCTAGTGACTTCCCCGCGACTAGCGGGGAATCAGCCAAAAACATTCAGTACTTC.

A few counts support this clonotype. The chain joins TRBV9 to TRBJ2-3; TRBD1 aligns across 7 bases. The CDR3 covers 17 residues. V trimming: 0 bases; J trimming: 5 bases; junction bases outside the gene matches: 12. The V gene's germline CDR1 is SGDLS and CDR2 YYNGEE. CDR3: CASSVEGAGLLQDTQYF. The CDR3 nucleotides read TGTGCCAGCAGCGTAGAGGGGGCGGGTCTCCTCCAAGATACGCAGTATTTT.

This clonotype was counted many times. V gene TRBV7-9 combines with J gene TRBJ2-1, with unresolved D. Trimming stripped 5 bases from V and 6 bases from J, with 11 bases between. This CDR3 contains 13 residues. CDR1 and CDR2 (germline): SEHNR, FQNEAQ (reference sequence). The CDR3 reads CASSPPAFNEQFF. The CDR3 DNA reads as TGTGCCAGCAGCCCCCCTGCGTTCAATGAGCAGTTCTTC.

J is TRBJ1-5 and V is TRBV6-1, with D possibly TRBD1 on 6 matching bases. This CDR3 is built from 14 residues. CDR1 MNHNS and CDR2 SASEGT come from the germline V gene. V was trimmed by 6 bases and J by 9 bases, leaving 18 bases between them. The CDR3 spells CASSNGQSRGPQHF. The CDR3 bases are TGTGCCAGCAGCAATGGACAGTCTAGGGGGCCCCAGCATTTT.

This clonotype occurred a few times. The chain joins TRBV30 to TRBJ2-7; 9 bases are shared with TRBD1. The CDR3 is made up of 13 amino acids. J was trimmed by 2 bases and V by 4 bases; bases with no gene match: 3. Germline assignment: CDR1 GTSNPN and CDR2 SVGIG (reference sequence). The CDR3 reads CAWKDRGAYEQYF. CDR3 coding DNA: TGTGCCTGGAAGGACAGGGGAGCCTACGAGCAGTACTTC.

This clonotype was counted many times. V gene TRBV2 combines with J gene TRBJ2-1; 10 bases match TRBD2. Trimming cost V 9 bases and J 6 bases; bases outside gene matches: 8. Germline V gene lookup returns CDR1 SNHLY and CDR2 FYNNEI. The CDR3 runs to 14 residues. The CDR3 here is CASQIAGGFNEQFF. Written as DNA, the CDR3 is TGTGCCAGTCAGATAGCGGGAGGTTTCAATGAGCAGTTCTTC.

This clonotype was seen a handful of times. This rearrangement joins TRBV6-5 to TRBJ1-2; maybe TRBD1 (5 bases). Germline V gene sequence: CDR1 MNHEY, CDR2 SVGAGI. CDR3 length equals 13 residues. Deletions cut 7 bases from V and 1 base from J, with 10 bases between. This chain's CDR3 is CASTPTVNYGYTF. CDR3 in DNA: TGTGCCAGCACACCGACAGTTAACTATGGCTACACCTTC.

The chain has TRBV19 and TRBJ1-5; D gene uncertain. The germline V and J ends were trimmed by 3 bases and 0 bases, with 12 bases remaining between them. This CDR3 region has 16 residues. In germline, CDR1 is LNHDA, CDR2 SQIVND (reference sequence). The CDR3 protein is CASSIRRSYSNQPQHF. CDR3 sequence (DNA): TGTGCCAGTAGTATCAGGCGCTCGTATAGCAATCAGCCCCAGCATTTT.

This clonotype was observed many times. The rearrangement joins TRBV12-3 or TRBV12-4 to TRBJ1-1; no firm D call. The CDR3 contains 12 residues. Trimming removed 7 bases at V and 5 bases at J, with 11 bases between. CDR3 sequence: CASTWSVTEAFF. DNA of the CDR3: TGTGCCAGCACCTGGTCAGTTACTGAAGCTTTCTTT.

This clonotype showed up just a few times. The chain has TRBV27 and TRBJ2-1; D remains ambiguous. The CDR3 is 16 residues long. With 8 bases removed from V and 0 bases from J, the gap between germline ends came to 17 bases. Germline V gene data show CDR1 as MNHEY and CDR2 as SMNVEV (reference sequence). The CDR3 here is CASGPSPHTSYNEQFF. The CDR3 DNA reads TGTGCCAGCGGTCCAAGCCCCCATACCTCCTACAATGAGCAGTTCTTC.

This clonotype has a count of ten or more. This chain uses TRBV12-5 with TRBJ2-3, with D unresolved. Germline CDR1 LGHNT, CDR2 FRNRAP. The ends were cut back, 0 bases at V and 0 bases at J, with 16 bases in the middle. This CDR3 is 18 amino acids long. CDR3 bases: TGTGCTAGTGGTTTGGTACTCCAAGAATACCTAAGCACAGATACGCAGTATTTT. It yields the protein CASGLVLQEYLSTDTQYF.

This chain uses TRBV28 with TRBJ2-7; TRBD2 matches at 10 bases. Trimming cost V 5 bases and J 4 bases; bases outside gene matches: 8. Germline V gene sequence: CDR1 MDHEN, CDR2 SYDVKM. The CDR3 length is 15 residues. The CDR3 region is CASSGLAEREYEQYF. The CDR3 DNA follows: TGTGCCAGCAGTGGACTAGCGGAGAGGGAATACGAGCAGTACTTC. Filled out from reference TRBV28 and TRBJ2-7, the complete variable domain reads DVKVTQSSRYLVKRTGEKVFLECVQDMDHENMFWYRQDPGLGLRLIYFSYDVKMKEKGDIPEGYSVSREKKERFSLILESASTNQTSMYLCASSGLAEREYEQYFGPGTRLTVT.